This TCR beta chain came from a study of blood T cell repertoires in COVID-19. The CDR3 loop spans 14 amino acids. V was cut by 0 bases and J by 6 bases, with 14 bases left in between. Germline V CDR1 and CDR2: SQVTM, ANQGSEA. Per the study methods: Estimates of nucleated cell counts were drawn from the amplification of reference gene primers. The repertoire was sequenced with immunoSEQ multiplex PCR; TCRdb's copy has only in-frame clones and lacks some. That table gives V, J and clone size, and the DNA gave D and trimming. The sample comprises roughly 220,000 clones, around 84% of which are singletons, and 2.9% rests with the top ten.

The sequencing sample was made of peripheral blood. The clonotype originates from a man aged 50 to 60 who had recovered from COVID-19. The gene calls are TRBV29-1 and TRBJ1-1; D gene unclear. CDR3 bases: TGCAGCGTTGAAGATCGACGCGGTCACGCTGAAGCTTTCTTT. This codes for CSVEDRRGHAEAFF.